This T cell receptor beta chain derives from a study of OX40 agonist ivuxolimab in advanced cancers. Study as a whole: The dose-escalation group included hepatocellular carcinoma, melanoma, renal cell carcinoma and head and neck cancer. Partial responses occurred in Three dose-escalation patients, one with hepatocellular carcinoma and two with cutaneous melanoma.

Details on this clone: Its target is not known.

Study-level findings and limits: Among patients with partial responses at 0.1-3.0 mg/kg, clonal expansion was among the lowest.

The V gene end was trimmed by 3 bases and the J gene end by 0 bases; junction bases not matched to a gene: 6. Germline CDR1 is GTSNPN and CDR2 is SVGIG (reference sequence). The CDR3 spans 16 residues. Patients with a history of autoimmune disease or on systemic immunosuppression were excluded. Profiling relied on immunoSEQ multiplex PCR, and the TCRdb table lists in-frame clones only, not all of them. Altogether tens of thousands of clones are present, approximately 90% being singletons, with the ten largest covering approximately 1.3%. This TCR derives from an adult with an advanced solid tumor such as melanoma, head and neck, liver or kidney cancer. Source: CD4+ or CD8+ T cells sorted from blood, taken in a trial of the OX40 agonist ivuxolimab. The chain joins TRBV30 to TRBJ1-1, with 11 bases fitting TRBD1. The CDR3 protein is CAWRGTGGRMNTEAFF. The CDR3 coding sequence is TGTGCCTGGAGAGGGACAGGGGGACGTATGAACACTGAAGCTTTCTTT.